The 22 T cell receptor beta chains presented below share a single source sample, sequenced in a study of prognosis after radiotherapy for stage I lung cancer. Two rounds of multiplex PCR amplified TCR beta CDR3 from genomic DNA. Initially, in first-round PCR, primers specific to each TRBV and TRBJ gene were used. Each CDR3 protein is one row after TCRdb ran MiXCR on the multiplex PCR reads. The table records tens of thousands of distinct CDR3 sequences, about 35% of them present only once. Sequencing used PBMCs, obtained before or after stereotactic body radiation therapy (not recorded which). All receptors derive from a donor over 45 with non-small cell lung cancer.

A note on this clonotype: Given a much more abundant clone one base away, this may be a read error. The CDR3 sequence: CASTHPGDNTGELFF. The CDR3 DNA follows: TGTGCCAGCACCCACCCGGGGGACAACACCGGGGAGCTGTTTTTT. V is TRBV5-4 and J is TRBJ2-2; possibly TRBD2 for D (6 bases). Germline CDR1 SGHNT, CDR2 YYREEE (reference sequence). The V gene lost 6 bases and the J gene lost 2 bases, with 14 bases spanning the gap. The CDR3 has 15 residues.

This clonotype was detected only once. This likely reflects a read error, since a far larger clone is one base away. The genes are TRBV6-9 and TRBJ2-7; D assignment may be TRBD1 or TRBD2 (5 bases each). V was pared by 3 bases and J by 4 bases, with 25 bases between. Germline V gene lookup returns CDR1 MNHGY and CDR2 SVAAGI. This CDR3 region has 18 residues. The CDR3 sequence: CASSYKFTWGTYAYEQYF. The CDR3 DNA reads TGTGCCAGCAGTTACAAATTCACGTGGGGGACGTACGCATACGAGCAGTACTTC.

Turning to this clonotype: This clone may be a read error of a much larger clone one base away. The chain has TRBV5-1 and TRBJ1-4; a possible D gene is TRBD1 (6 bases). The germline V gene encodes CDR1 SGHRS and CDR2 YFSETQ. CDR3 length: 15 amino acids. V lost 5 bases and J 4 bases, leaving 15 bases between the germline ends. The CDR3 nucleotides read TGCGCCAGCAGAGCCAGGGGACTGAGTAATGAAAAACTGTTTTTT. Translation gives CASRARGLSNEKLFF.

Regarding this clonotype: A far bigger clonotype differs at one base, so this is likely a read error. The chain joins TRBV6-4 to TRBJ2-2; the match to TRBD2 covers 9 bases. Germline-derived CDR1 and CDR2 are MRHNA and SNTAGT. V was pared by 7 bases and J by 3 bases, with 12 bases of the junction left unmatched. The CDR3 loop spans 17 amino acids. The CDR3 loop is CASTPVWLAGYTGELFF. The CDR3 nucleotides read TGTGCCAGCACCCCTGTTTGGCTAGCGGGATACACCGGGGAGCTGTTTTTT.

V and J are TRBV20-1 and TRBJ2-7; 9 bases fit TRBD2. J gave up 6 bases and V 7 bases, and 7 bases lay outside the gene matches. CDR1 is DFQATT and CDR2 is SNEGSKA in the germline V gene (reference sequence). The CDR3 extends over 12 amino acids. In DNA, the CDR3 is TGCAGTGGATTAGCGGGAGAAGCCGAGCAGTACTTC. This translates into CSGLAGEAEQYF.

This clonotype was seen repeatedly, ten times or more. This chain links TRBV7-3 with TRBJ2-5; maybe TRBD2 (6 bases). The V and J ends lost 3 bases and 4 bases respectively, with 9 bases between them. Germline CDR1 and CDR2: SGHTA and FQGTGA. The CDR3 runs to 13 residues. The CDR3 region is CASSFLGGETQYF. The CDR3 region has the DNA TGTGCCAGCAGCTTCCTCGGGGGAGAGACCCAGTACTTC.

This clonotype was seen a few times. A single base separates this from a much larger clone, so it may be a read error. The chain recombines TRBV27 with TRBJ1-1; D uncertain. The CDR3 runs to 15 residues. Germline CDR1 is MNHEY and CDR2 is SMNVEV (reference sequence). The DNA of the CDR3 is TGTGCCAGCCCTACCGTCGGACTGCCGAACACTGAAGCTTTATTT. This codes for CASPTVGLPNTEALF.

This clonotype was detected many times. CDR3 coding DNA: TGTGCCAGCAGCCGGACAGGGAGCACAGATACGCAGTATTTT. This codes for CASSRTGSTDTQYF. V gene TRBV7-2 combines with J gene TRBJ2-3; TRBD1 aligns across 8 bases. Looked up from germline, CDR1 is SGHTA and CDR2 is FQGNSA. This CDR3 region has 14 residues. After removal of 5 bases from V and 0 bases from J, the junction contained 1 base not matched to a gene.

Many counts were recorded for this clonotype. The chain joins TRBV27 to TRBJ2-2; D gene uncertain. Germline lookup yields CDR1 MNHEY and CDR2 SMNVEV (reference sequence). V lost 8 bases to trimming and J lost 5 bases, with 12 bases between them. The CDR3 contains 13 residues. This CDR3 is CASGLQRTGELFF. CDR3 nucleotides: TGTGCCAGCGGATTACAGAGAACCGGGGAGCTGTTTTTT.

At least ten counts were recorded for this clonotype. The CDR3: CASSSSAGGYNEQFF. The CDR3 DNA reads as TGTGCCAGCAGTTCGTCAGCGGGAGGCTACAATGAGCAGTTCTTC. The V gene is TRBV12-3 or TRBV12-4, the J gene TRBJ2-1, with 9 bases lining up with TRBD2. The CDR3 is 15 residues long. Germline trimming cut 4 bases from V and 3 bases from J; bases unmatched to any gene: 4.

This clonotype was picked up many times. The rearrangement links TRBV30 to TRBJ2-1; 9 nucleotides align to TRBD2. V trimming: 0 bases; J trimming: 9 bases; junction bases outside the gene matches: 9. Germline V gene data show CDR1 as GTSNPN and CDR2 as SVGIG (reference sequence). The CDR3 is 15 amino acids. Here the CDR3 reads CAWSVPRTSVSEQFF. In DNA, the CDR3 is TGTGCCTGGAGTGTACCGAGGACTAGCGTGAGTGAGCAGTTCTTC.

At least ten counts were recorded for this clonotype. V and J are TRBV6-1 and TRBJ2-7, with TRBD1 identical over 9 bases. The CDR3 is 14 residues long. The germline V gene has CDR1 MNHNS and CDR2 SASEGT. J gave up 4 bases and V 6 bases, and 7 bases lay outside the gene matches. CDR3 sequence (DNA): TGTGCCAGCAGACCGGGACAGGGCGGGTACGAGCAGTACTTC. It is translated as CASRPGQGGYEQYF.

At least ten counts were recorded for this clonotype. The chain is built from TRBV5-4 and TRBJ1-1, with a weak D call TRBD1 (6 bases). The CDR3 extends over 15 amino acids. V lost 4 bases, J lost 1 base, and 14 bases lay in between. The V gene's germline CDR1 is SGHNT and CDR2 YYREEE (reference sequence). The DNA for the CDR3 is TGTGCCAGCAGCACCCGGGGGCGGACGAACACTGAAGCTTTCTTT. This encodes CASSTRGRTNTEAFF.

This clonotype was detected ten times or more. This sequence joins TRBV5-1 and TRBJ2-1, with TRBD1 identical over 7 bases. Germline lookup yields CDR1 SGHRS and CDR2 YFSETQ. The CDR3 is 15 residues long. Trimming cost V 4 bases and J 3 bases; bases outside gene matches: 7. The CDR3 DNA sequence: TGCGCCAGCAGCCAACCGGGACAGTACTACAATGAGCAGTTCTTC. It is translated as CASSQPGQYYNEQFF. Combining the CDR3 with reference TRBV5-1 and TRBJ2-1 gives the whole variable domain KAGVTQTPRYLIKTRGQQVTLSCSPISGHRSVSWYQQTPGQGLQFLFEYFSETQRNKGNFPGRFSGRQFSNSRSEMNVSTLELGDSALYLCASSQPGQYYNEQFFGPGTRLTVL.

Turning to this clonotype: Sequence at one end of the junction differs from germline and may be a read error. The rearrangement uses TRBV3-1 and TRBJ2-2; D is undetermined. This CDR3 comprises 13 residues. CDR1 and CDR2 from the germline V gene are LGHDT and YNNKEL (reference sequence). The CDR3 loop reads CASSHLNTWELFF. The CDR3 DNA is TGTGCTAGCAGCCATTTGAACACCTGGGAGCTGTTTTTT.

Comment on this clonotype: With only one base between it and a far larger clone, this is likely a read error. The chain couples TRBV27 to TRBJ2-7, with 8 bases identical to TRBD1. The germline gives CDR1 MNHEY, CDR2 SMNVEV (reference sequence). V shed 5 bases, J shed 7 bases, and the junction held 13 bases outside the gene matches. CDR3 length: 15 amino acids. In nucleotides, the CDR3 is TGTGCCAGCAGTAATCCGGGACAGGCCCACGAAGAGCAGTACTTC. Amino acids: CASSNPGQAHEEQYF.

This clonotype has a count of ten or more. V and J are TRBV18 and TRBJ1-1, with D unresolved. The germline V gene encodes CDR1 KGHSH and CDR2 LQKENI. The germline V and J ends were trimmed by 6 bases and 5 bases, with 16 bases remaining between them. The CDR3 is 14 amino acids. DNA of the CDR3: TGTGCCAGCTCCCCGAAGGAGGGTGGTACTGAAGCTTTCTTT. Encoded protein: CASSPKEGGTEAFF.

This clonotype appeared many times. V and J are TRBV27 and TRBJ1-6; 10 bases align to TRBD1. The J segment lost 7 bases and the V segment lost 7 bases, leaving 19 bases of the junction unmatched. Germline V gives CDR1 MNHEY, CDR2 SMNVEV (reference sequence). The CDR3 is 19 residues long. The CDR3, as DNA: TGTGCCAGCAAGAGTTATTCGGGACAGGGGCCGCCAGGGAATTCACCCCTCCACTTT. As protein: CASKSYSGQGPPGNSPLHF.

In its sample, this clonotype was seen many times. The V and J genes are TRBV4-3 and TRBJ2-7; 12 positions agree with TRBD2. V lost 3 bases to trimming and J lost 4 bases; unmatched junction nucleotides: 4. The CDR3 has 15 amino acids. CDR1 and CDR2 (germline): LGHNA, YSLEER. The CDR3 loop is CASSQTGTSGYEQYF. In DNA form, the CDR3 reads TGCGCCAGCAGCCAGACCGGGACTAGCGGGTACGAGCAGTACTTC.

The chain links TRBV4-1 to TRBJ2-6; weak D call: TRBD1 (5 bases). Germline V gene data show CDR1 as MGHRA and CDR2 as YSYEKL. With 1 base removed from V and 0 bases from J, the gap between germline ends came to 13 bases. The CDR3 extends over 18 amino acids. CDR3 in amino acids: CASSQGVRARSGANVLTF. The CDR3 DNA reads as TGCGCCAGCAGCCAAGGGGTCAGGGCCCGCTCTGGGGCCAACGTCCTGACTTTC.

This clonotype showed up just once. CDR3: CASSPLWAGGETQYF. For the CDR3, the DNA is TGTGCCAGCAGCCCCCTATGGGCGGGGGGAGAGACCCAGTACTTC. V gene TRBV14 combines with J gene TRBJ2-5; TRBD2 matches at 8 bases. V trimming: 4 bases; J trimming: 4 bases; junction bases outside the gene matches: 8. This CDR3 has 15 amino acids. Looked up from germline, CDR1 is SGHDN and CDR2 is FVKESK.

This clonotype was seen repeatedly, ten times or more. The chain joins TRBV28 to TRBJ2-7, with 10 bases aligning to TRBD2. The J segment lost 7 bases and the V segment lost 6 bases, leaving 9 bases of the junction unmatched. Germline V gene lookup returns CDR1 MDHEN and CDR2 SYDVKM. CDR3 length: 14 amino acids. CDR3 residues: CASSLAGVIQEQYF. CDR3 sequence (DNA): TGTGCCAGCAGCCTAGCGGGAGTAATTCAAGAGCAGTACTTC.